The 10 T cell receptor beta chains given below trace back to one sample, sequenced in a study of identical twins listed by TCRdb under 2016. The library was generated by 5' RACE. TCRdb shows the sequencer as Illumina HiSeq 2000. TCRdb ran its own pipeline on the public reads, namely fastp trimming at Q25 and MiXCR clone calling, and kept in-frame beta chains. One record per CDR3 amino acid sequence lists the most common genes and DNA. The sample data list about 470,000 distinct CDR3 sequences, and approximately 25% of these were observed just once. Of the sample, just under 3% falls within the top ten clones. This same sample was also part of a study on T cells expressing NK-cell markers.

Sequences were obtained from CD4+ T cells sorted from blood. Every receptor here comes from a woman aged 18-29 years in good health.

J is TRBJ1-1 and V is TRBV12-3 or TRBV12-4; 8 bases agree with TRBD1. The CDR3 has 14 residues. Trimming cost V 6 bases and J 11 bases; bases outside gene matches: 14. The CDR3 nucleotides read TGTGCCAGCAGCATGGCTGACAGGGGTCGTACGGCTTTCTTT. Its translation is CASSMADRGRTAFF.

This clonotype was counted a few times. CDR3 sequence reads: CASSLIRDRGNTIYF. CDR3 in DNA: TGTGCCAGCAGTCTCATCCGGGACAGGGGGAACACCATATATTTT. The V and J genes are TRBV12-3 or TRBV12-4 and TRBJ1-3, with 11 bases lining up with TRBD1. The CDR3 is made up of 15 amino acids. V lost 5 bases to trimming and J lost 7 bases; unmatched junction nucleotides: 7.

The table lists this clonotype with a few counts. The rearrangement joins TRBV12-3 or TRBV12-4 to TRBJ2-3, with 9 bases that match TRBD1. This CDR3 contains 14 residues. Trimming took 6 bases from V and 1 from J; bases not matched to a gene: 2. The DNA for the CDR3 is TGTGCCAGCAGAACAGGGGGCGGCACAGATACGCAGTATTTT. This sequence encodes CASRTGGGTDTQYF.

J is TRBJ1-2 and V is TRBV7-9; a weak D match, TRBD1 (5 bases). CDR3 length equals 14 residues. Germline CDR1 and CDR2: SEHNR and FQNEAQ (reference sequence). The V end was cut by 6 bases, the J end by 3 bases, with 14 bases between. Here the CDR3 reads CASRPGAGYYGYTF. The CDR3 bases are TGTGCCAGCAGGCCCGGGGCAGGCTACTATGGCTACACCTTC.

Only one count was recorded for this clonotype. J is TRBJ2-6 and V is TRBV25-1; perhaps TRBD1 as D (5 bases). Germline V gene lookup returns CDR1 MGHDK and CDR2 SYGVNS. The ends were cut back, 6 bases at V and 0 bases at J, with 18 bases in the middle. The CDR3 contains 18 residues. CDR3 DNA: TGTGCCAGCAGCGCCAGTGTCAGGGTGACCTCTGGGGCCAACGTCCTGACTTTC. It translates to CASSASVRVTSGANVLTF.

The V and J genes are TRBV11-3 and TRBJ2-1; no firm D call. V shed 3 bases and J shed 5 bases, with 8 bases lying between them. This CDR3 spans 13 amino acids. Germline V gene sequence: CDR1 SGHNT, CDR2 YENEEA. In DNA form, the CDR3 reads TGTGCCAGCAGCTTTTCCAGGAACAATGAGCAGTTCTTC. The encoded protein is CASSFSRNNEQFF.

This chain joins TRBV7-2 and TRBJ2-1; a possible D gene is TRBD1 (6 bases). The CDR3 runs to 13 residues. Trimming took 3 bases from V and 12 from J, leaving 15 bases between them. The germline gives CDR1 SGHTA, CDR2 FQGNSA. CDR3 residues: CASSFSQQGWQFF. Here the CDR3 DNA reads TGTGCCAGCAGCTTTAGCCAACAGGGATGGCAGTTCTTC.

Note on this clonotype: A much larger clone sits a single nucleotide away, making a read error possible. The rearrangement uses TRBV6-1 and TRBJ2-1; D is perhaps TRBD2 (6 bases). In germline, CDR1 is MNHNS, CDR2 SASEGT. The V end was cut by 8 bases, the J end by 0 bases, with 8 bases between. The CDR3 totals 13 residues. The CDR3 sequence: CASGGSSYNEQFF. Written as DNA, the CDR3 is TGTGCCAGCGGGGGGAGCTCCTACAATGAGCAGTTCTTC.

This clonotype was found many times. The genes are TRBV5-1 and TRBJ2-7; tentatively, D is TRBD1 or TRBD2 (5 bases each). CDR1 is SGHRS, CDR2 YFSETQ, per germline. The CDR3 loop spans 14 amino acids. The V end was cut by 5 bases, the J end by 0 bases, with 12 bases between. In DNA form, the CDR3 reads TGCGCCAGCAGTGGGGGAACTAGCTCCTACGAGCAGTACTTC. Translation: CASSGGTSSYEQYF. Drawing the rest from reference TRBV5-1 and TRBJ2-7, the complete variable domain is KAGVTQTPRYLIKTRGQQVTLSCSPISGHRSVSWYQQTPGQGLQFLFEYFSETQRNKGNFPGRFSGRQFSNSRSEMNVSTLELGDSALYLCASSGGTSSYEQYFGPGTRLTVT.

This clonotype was recorded a few times. The genes are TRBV3-1 and TRBJ2-1; 12 bases line up with TRBD2. V shed 1 base and J 9 bases; nucleotides not matched to a gene: 10. There are 17 residues in the CDR3. Germline V gene lookup returns CDR1 LGHDT and CDR2 YNNKEL (reference sequence). CDR3 DNA sequence: TGTGCCAGCAGCCAAGTAGAACTAGCGGGGGGCGGAGGTGAGCAGTTCTTC. The encoded protein is CASSQVELAGGGGEQFF.